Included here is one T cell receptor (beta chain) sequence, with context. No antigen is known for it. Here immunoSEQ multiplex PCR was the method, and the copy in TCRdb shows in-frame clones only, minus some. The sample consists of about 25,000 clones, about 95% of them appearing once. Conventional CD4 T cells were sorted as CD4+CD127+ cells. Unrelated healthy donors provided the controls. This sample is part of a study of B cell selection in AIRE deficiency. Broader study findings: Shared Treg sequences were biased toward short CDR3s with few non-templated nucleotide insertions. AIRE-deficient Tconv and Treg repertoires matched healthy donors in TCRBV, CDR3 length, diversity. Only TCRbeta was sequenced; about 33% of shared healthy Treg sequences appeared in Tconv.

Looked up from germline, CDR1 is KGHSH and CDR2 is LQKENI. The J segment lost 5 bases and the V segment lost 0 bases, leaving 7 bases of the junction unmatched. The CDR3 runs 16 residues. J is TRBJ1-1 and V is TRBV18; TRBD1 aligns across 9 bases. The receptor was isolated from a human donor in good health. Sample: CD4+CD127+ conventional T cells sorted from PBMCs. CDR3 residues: CASSPPGTGILTEAFF. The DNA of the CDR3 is TGTGCCAGCTCACCACCGGGGACAGGGATATTGACTGAAGCTTTCTTT.